The 32 T cell receptor beta chains given below trace back to one sample, sequenced in a study of regulatory T cells in long-lasting Graves disease. Investigators prepared the TCR beta libraries by applying iRepertoire HTBI primers and Arm-PCR of CDR3 regions. MiXCR, run by TCRdb on the multiplex PCR reads, gives a single entry per CDR3 protein. This sample has roughly 610,000 distinct CDR3 sequences, with around 15% found just once. Indicated time point: newly diagnosed GD, antithyroid drugs for less than 3 months. TCR sequences were obtained from RNA taken from PBMCs. The same data also contributed to another study, on T cells in Graves' hyperthyroidism and ophthalmopathy.

The sequences come from peripheral blood mononuclear cells (PBMCs), collected at new diagnosis, from a patient treated with antithyroid drugs. These receptor sequences come from a man aged 18 to 35 with Graves disease.

This clonotype appeared many times. The chain carries TRBV5-1 and TRBJ2-7, with D possibly being TRBD1 (7 bases). Per germline, CDR1 SGHRS and CDR2 YFSETQ. Trimming stripped 3 bases from V and 3 bases from J, with 13 bases between. The CDR3 extends over 14 amino acids. This chain's CDR3 is CASSSTGDSYEQYF. Written as DNA, the CDR3 is TGCGCCAGCAGCTCCACGGGGGACAGCTACGAGCAGTACTTC.

There are a few counts of this clonotype. This sequence joins TRBV19 and TRBJ1-5, with 9 positions matching TRBD1. This CDR3 comprises 17 residues. Germline lookup yields CDR1 LNHDA and CDR2 SQIVND (reference sequence). V lost 5 bases, J lost 0 bases, and 8 bases stayed unmatched. In DNA, the CDR3 is TGTGCCAGTAGTCCGGGACAGGGCCCCTATAGCAATCAGCCCCAGCATTTT. This sequence encodes CASSPGQGPYSNQPQHF. The full variable domain, in which reference TRBV19 and TRBJ1-5 provide the parts outside the CDR3, is DGGITQSPKYLFRKEGQNVTLSCEQNLNHDAMYWYRQDPGQGLRLIYYSQIVNDFQKGDIAEGYSVSREKKESFPLTVTSAQKNPTAFYLCASSPGQGPYSNQPQHFGDGTRLSIL.

At least ten counts were recorded for this clonotype. The rearrangement uses TRBV13 and TRBJ2-1; D call uncertain. The V gene's germline CDR1 is PRHDT and CDR2 FYEKMQ (reference sequence). Trimming took off 2 bases at V and 9 bases at J, with 20 bases between the two ends. The CDR3 length is 16 residues. This CDR3 is CASSLRALQVATEQFF. DNA of the CDR3: TGTGCCAGCAGCTTAAGGGCCCTGCAGGTCGCAACTGAGCAGTTCTTC.

This clonotype was counted ten times or more. The chain joins TRBV20-1 to TRBJ2-1, with D perhaps TRBD2 (5 bases). Per the germline V gene, CDR1 is DFQATT and CDR2 is SNEGSKA (reference sequence). V was cut by 6 bases and J by 7 bases, with 10 bases left in between. This CDR3 is 11 amino acids long. DNA for the CDR3: TGCAGTGCGCCAAGGGAGAATGAGCAGTTCTTC. This gives the protein CSAPRENEQFF.

This clonotype occurred many times. The chain joins TRBV28 to TRBJ2-1, with D perhaps matching TRBD1 or TRBD2 (5 bases each). There are 17 residues in the CDR3. Trimming stripped 5 bases from V and 1 base from J, with 18 bases between. Germline CDR1 is MDHEN and CDR2 is SYDVKM. The CDR3, as DNA: TGTGCCAGCAGTCCGGGACCCCCCACCAATTCCTACAATGAGCAGTTCTTC. It yields the protein CASSPGPPTNSYNEQFF.

Note on this clonotype: This may arise from a read error, as a much more abundant clone is one base away. This chain joins TRBV12-3 or TRBV12-4 and TRBJ2-5; D might be TRBD2 (5 bases). The CDR3 sequence is 15 residues long. The CDR3 protein is CTSSGEGILQETQYF. The CDR3 DNA reads TGTACCAGCAGCGGCGAGGGTATCCTCCAAGAGACCCAGTACTTC.

This clonotype showed up just a few times. The CDR3 here is CASGSPFGGGGDSNQPQHF. The CDR3 bases are TGTGCTAGTGGTTCCCCTTTCGGAGGGGGGGGGGATAGCAATCAGCCCCAGCATTTT. V and J are TRBV12-5 and TRBJ1-5; the D gene is possibly TRBD1 (6 bases). Germline V gene lookup returns CDR1 LGHNT and CDR2 FRNRAP. V was shortened by 4 bases and J by 0 bases, with 22 bases between the two germline ends. The CDR3 is 19 residues long.

This rearrangement joins TRBV3-1 to TRBJ2-1; TRBD2 aligns across 11 bases. This CDR3 is built from 17 residues. The junction had 4 bases not matched to a gene; V was cut back by 1 base and J by 2 bases. The germline V gene has CDR1 LGHDT and CDR2 YNNKEL (reference sequence). The CDR3, as DNA: TGTGCCAGCAGCCAAGTCGGACTAGCGGGCCCCTACAATGAGCAGTTCTTC. Residues: CASSQVGLAGPYNEQFF.

This clonotype was observed a few times. The chain has TRBV7-9 and TRBJ1-1; 11 nucleotides match TRBD1. The CDR3 is made up of 15 amino acids. The junction had 7 bases not matched to a gene; V was cut back by 4 bases and J by 6 bases. Per the germline V gene, CDR1 is SEHNR and CDR2 is FQNEAQ (reference sequence). The CDR3 is CASSSRRDRGAEAFF. CDR3 DNA sequence: TGTGCCAGCAGCTCGCGCAGGGACAGGGGGGCTGAAGCTTTCTTT.

Comments on this clonotype: A much more abundant neighbour one base away suggests this may be a read error. The gene calls are TRBV6-5 and TRBJ2-3, with 9 bases that match TRBD1. CDR1 is MNHEY, CDR2 SVGAGI, per germline. CDR3 length: 15 amino acids. The CDR3 region is CASSYRGQSTDMQYF. CDR3 in DNA: TGTGCCAGCAGCTACAGGGGGCAGAGCACAGATATGCAGTATTTT.

V is TRBV20-1 and J is TRBJ1-1; 7 bases fit TRBD1. CDR1 is DFQATT and CDR2 is SNEGSKA in the germline V gene (reference sequence). The CDR3 length is 14 residues. The V and J ends lost 1 base and 10 bases, in that order; junction bases with no gene match: 12. CDR3 coding DNA: TGCAGTGCTAGAGGGTTCAACAGGGGTGAAAGAGCTTTCTTT. This gives the protein CSARGFNRGERAFF.

This clonotype was seen at least ten times. The chain joins TRBV28 to TRBJ2-3; 8 nucleotides match TRBD2. This CDR3 has 15 amino acids. J was trimmed by 2 bases and V by 5 bases; bases with no gene match: 6. Germline V lookup: CDR1 MDHEN, CDR2 SYDVKM. As DNA, the CDR3 is TGTGCCAGCAGTCCCAGCGGGAGATACACAGATACGCAGTATTTT. This gives the protein CASSPSGRYTDTQYF.

This clonotype came up a few times. The rearrangement uses TRBV4-2 and TRBJ2-1; D tentatively reads TRBD1 or TRBD2 (6 bases each). The germline V gene encodes CDR1 LGHNA and CDR2 YNFKEQ. The CDR3 is made up of 13 amino acids. Deletions cut 0 bases from V and 9 bases from J, with 9 bases between. The CDR3 bases are TGTGCCAGCAGCCAAGACGGAGGGGGTGAGCAGTTCTTC. Its translation is CASSQDGGGEQFF.

The chain carries TRBV20-1 and TRBJ1-1; perhaps TRBD1 as D (5 bases). The V gene lost 2 bases and the J gene lost 0 bases, with 10 bases spanning the gap. Germline CDR1 is DFQATT and CDR2 is SNEGSKA (reference sequence). The CDR3 extends over 14 amino acids. DNA for the CDR3: TGCAGTGCTAGATCAGGGCACATGAACACTGAAGCTTTCTTT. Translated: CSARSGHMNTEAFF.

This clonotype was seen a handful of times. The chain recombines TRBV19 with TRBJ2-1, with D perhaps matching TRBD1 (6 bases). Trimming removed 5 bases at V and 8 bases at J, with 10 bases between. The CDR3 contains 12 residues. The germline V gene has CDR1 LNHDA and CDR2 SQIVND (reference sequence). CDR3 residues: CASSPHRDEQFF. The CDR3 nucleotides are TGTGCCAGTAGTCCTCACAGGGATGAGCAGTTCTTC.

This clonotype was seen at least ten times. The chain combines TRBV12-3 or TRBV12-4 with TRBJ1-1, with 9 positions matching TRBD1. The CDR3 spans 13 residues. V lost 4 bases and J lost 10; bases outside the gene matches: 7. CDR3 protein: CASSSGQGAGAFF. CDR3 coding DNA: TGTGCCAGCAGTTCGGGACAGGGAGCCGGAGCTTTCTTT.

This chain joins TRBV3-1 and TRBJ2-7, with D unclear. Germline-derived CDR1 and CDR2 are LGHDT and YNNKEL (reference sequence). The CDR3 length is 14 residues. The germline V and J ends were trimmed by 4 bases and 4 bases, with 14 bases remaining between them. The CDR3 sequence: CASSPGVGVYEQYF. The CDR3 region has the DNA TGTGCCAGCAGCCCAGGTGTAGGAGTATACGAGCAGTACTTC.

The CDR3 region is CASTDSSSGNTIYF. The CDR3 coding sequence is TGTGCCAGCACGGACAGCTCCTCTGGAAACACCATATATTTT. V and J are TRBV6-1 and TRBJ1-3; possibly TRBD1 for D (6 bases). CDR1 and CDR2 from the germline V gene are MNHNS and SASEGT. The V and J ends lost 7 bases and 0 bases respectively, with 10 bases between them. This CDR3 region has 14 residues.

This clonotype was seen ten or more times. The chain uses TRBV12-3 or TRBV12-4 and TRBJ2-3, with 7 bases lining up with TRBD2. Germline trimming cut 5 bases from V and 4 bases from J; bases unmatched to any gene: 6. There are 14 residues in the CDR3. CDR3 DNA: TGTGCCAGCAGTCCCTCAGCGGGGTCAGATACGCAGTATTTT. It encodes CASSPSAGSDTQYF.

This clonotype came up many times. The rearrangement uses TRBV2 and TRBJ1-5, with a possible D match to TRBD1 (6 bases). The ends were cut back, 3 bases at V and 6 bases at J, with 12 bases in the middle. Germline CDR1 SNHLY, CDR2 FYNNEI. This CDR3 is built from 14 residues. The CDR3 region is CASSDGQIFQPQHF. For the CDR3, the DNA is TGTGCCAGCAGTGATGGACAGATATTTCAGCCCCAGCATTTT.

This clonotype was seen only a few times. The chain is built from TRBV12-3 or TRBV12-4 and TRBJ2-5; no reliable D call. Between the trimmed V and J ends, which lost 3 bases and 6 bases, there was a span of 11 bases. The CDR3 is 13 amino acids. This chain's CDR3 is CASSLGHRKTQYF. For the CDR3, the DNA is TGTGCCAGCAGTTTGGGCCATAGGAAGACCCAGTACTTC.

This clonotype was recorded at least ten times. The V and J genes are TRBV7-3 and TRBJ2-3, with 8 positions matching TRBD1. The germline gives CDR1 SGHTA, CDR2 FQGTGA. With V trimmed by 0 bases and J by 6 bases, 8 bases remained unmatched. The CDR3 loop spans 16 amino acids. The CDR3 DNA sequence: TGTGCCAGCAGCTTAACGAGCACAGGGGGTAGTGATACGCAGTATTTT. As protein: CASSLTSTGGSDTQYF.

The table lists this clonotype with many counts. This rearrangement joins TRBV12-3 or TRBV12-4 to TRBJ1-2; TRBD1 matches 8 bases. The CDR3 has 15 residues. The V gene end was trimmed by 5 bases and the J gene end by 3 bases; junction bases not matched to a gene: 8. CDR3 nucleotide sequence: TGTGCCAGCAGTCGAGCTGGACAGGGTGACTATGGCTACACCTTC. Translation gives CASSRAGQGDYGYTF.

The chain carries TRBV11-2 and TRBJ2-7; D is perhaps TRBD2 (5 bases). The CDR3 sequence is 14 residues long. Deletions cut 5 bases from V and 5 bases from J, with 16 bases between. The germline CDR1 and CDR2 sequences are SGHAT and FQNNGV. The CDR3 nucleotides are TGTGCCAGCAGCCGCCTGCTAGCCGCGGACGAGCAGTACTTC. Translating it yields CASSRLLAADEQYF.

This chain uses TRBV7-9 with TRBJ2-2; D is possibly TRBD2 (7 bases). Trimming took off 9 bases at V and 2 bases at J, with 10 bases between the two ends. Germline V CDR1 and CDR2: SEHNR, FQNEAQ (reference sequence). CDR3 length equals 13 residues. This CDR3 reads CARGGTNTGELFF. The CDR3 nucleotides read TGTGCCAGGGGGGGGACAAACACCGGGGAGCTGTTTTTT.

In this sample, this clonotype turned up many times. The V gene is TRBV27, the J gene TRBJ1-1, with D possibly being TRBD1 (6 bases). The CDR3 totals 16 residues. Trimming removed 8 bases at V and 4 bases at J, with 23 bases between. Germline lookup yields CDR1 MNHEY and CDR2 SMNVEV (reference sequence). The CDR3 nucleotides read TGTGCCAGCCCCTGGACAGAGCTGGATGGGGTCACTGAAGCTTTCTTT. This sequence encodes CASPWTELDGVTEAFF.

The table lists this clonotype with many counts. V gene TRBV28 combines with J gene TRBJ2-1; 9 bases align to TRBD2. The length of the CDR3 is 18 residues. With 5 bases clipped from V and 1 base from J, the junction kept 12 bases outside the gene matches. The germline CDR1 and CDR2 sequences are MDHEN and SYDVKM. CDR3 DNA sequence: TGTGCCAGCAGTCCACATTTCGCGGGAGGGCCGTCCTACAATGAGCAGTTCTTC. This translates into CASSPHFAGGPSYNEQFF.

This clonotype was detected a few times. The DNA for the CDR3 is TGTGCCAGCAGTGGGGACAGGGATGACGGGCCCCTGCGGGGGTACTTC. The encoded protein is CASSGDRDDGPLRGYF. The gene calls are TRBV12-3 or TRBV12-4 and TRBJ2-7, with TRBD1 identical over 9 bases. The CDR3 loop spans 16 amino acids. V was pared by 5 bases and J by 12 bases, with 20 bases of the junction left unmatched.

In this sample, this clonotype turned up many times. The J gene is TRBJ2-7, the V gene TRBV12-3 or TRBV12-4, with TRBD1 as a possible D gene (6 bases). V lost 4 bases and J 5 bases, leaving 18 bases between the germline ends. The CDR3 loop spans 15 amino acids. The CDR3 DNA follows: TGTGCCAGCAGTTGGACAGCCCGATCGATCCACGAGCAGTACTTC. It codes for CASSWTARSIHEQYF.

This clonotype was seen at least ten times. The V gene is TRBV29-1, the J gene TRBJ2-2; D call uncertain. The CDR3 is 14 amino acids. Germline-derived CDR1 and CDR2 are SQVTM and ANQGSEA. V was shortened by 4 bases and J by 0 bases, with 9 bases between the two germline ends. The CDR3 DNA is TGCAGCGTTGGCAGGTCGGCGAACACCGGGGAGCTGTTTTTT. Its protein product is CSVGRSANTGELFF.

This clonotype was observed many times. The rearrangement links TRBV28 to TRBJ2-3, with TRBD1 identical over 7 bases. V lost 6 bases, J lost 2 bases, and 5 bases stayed unmatched. Germline V gene data show CDR1 as MDHEN and CDR2 as SYDVKM. The CDR3 has 14 amino acids. CDR3 DNA sequence: TGTGCCAGCAGCAGGGGGACGTTCACAGATACGCAGTATTTT. Residues: CASSRGTFTDTQYF.

This clonotype was counted many times. The genes are TRBV11-2 and TRBJ2-5; 7 bases are shared with TRBD2. Germline CDR1 is SGHAT and CDR2 is FQNNGV. CDR3 length: 14 amino acids. V lost 3 bases and J lost 5; bases outside the gene matches: 6. The CDR3, as DNA: TGTGCCAGCAGCTTTTGGGAGGGAACGGAGACCCAGTACTTC. It translates to CASSFWEGTETQYF.